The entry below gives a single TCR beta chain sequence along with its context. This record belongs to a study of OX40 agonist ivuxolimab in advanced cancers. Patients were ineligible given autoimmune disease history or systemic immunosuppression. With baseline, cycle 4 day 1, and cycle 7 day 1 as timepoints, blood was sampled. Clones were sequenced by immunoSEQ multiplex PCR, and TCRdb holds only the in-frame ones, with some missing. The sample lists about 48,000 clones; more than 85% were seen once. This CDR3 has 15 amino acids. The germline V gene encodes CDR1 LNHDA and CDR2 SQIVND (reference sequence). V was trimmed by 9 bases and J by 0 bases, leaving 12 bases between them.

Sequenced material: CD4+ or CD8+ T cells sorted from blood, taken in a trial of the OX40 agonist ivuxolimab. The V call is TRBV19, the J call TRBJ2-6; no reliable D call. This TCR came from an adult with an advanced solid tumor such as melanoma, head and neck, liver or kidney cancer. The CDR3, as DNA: TGTGCCAGCAACCAAGGGATCTCTGGGGCCAACGTCCTGACTTTC. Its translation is CASNQGISGANVLTF.